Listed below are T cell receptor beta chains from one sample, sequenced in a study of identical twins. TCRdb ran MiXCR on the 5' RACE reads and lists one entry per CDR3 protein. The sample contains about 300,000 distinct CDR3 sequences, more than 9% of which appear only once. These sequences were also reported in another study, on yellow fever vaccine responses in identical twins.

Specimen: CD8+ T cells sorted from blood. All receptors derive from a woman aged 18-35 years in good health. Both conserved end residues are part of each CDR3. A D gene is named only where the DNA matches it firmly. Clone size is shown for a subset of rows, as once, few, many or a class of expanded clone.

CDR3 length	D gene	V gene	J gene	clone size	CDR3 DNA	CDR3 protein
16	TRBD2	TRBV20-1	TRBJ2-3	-	TGCAGTGCCTGCGGGACTAGCGGGAGGAGGACAGATACGCAGTATTTT	CSACGTSGRRTDTQYF
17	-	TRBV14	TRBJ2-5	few	TGTGCCAGCAGCCAAGGAAGGGCAGATTACAACCAAGAGACCCAGTACTTC	CASSQGRADYNQETQYF
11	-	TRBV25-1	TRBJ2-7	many	TGTGCCAGCAGGGACTACAACGAGCAGTACTTC	CASRDYNEQYF
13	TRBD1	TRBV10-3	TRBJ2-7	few	TGTGCCATCAGCGAGACAGGGTCCTACGAGCAGTACTTC	CAISETGSYEQYF
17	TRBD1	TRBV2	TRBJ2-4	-	TGTGCCAGCAGCCCCGGGACAGGGGTCCTAGGGGGATACATTCAGTACTTC	CASSPGTGVLGGYIQYF
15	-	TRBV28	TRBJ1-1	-	TGTGCCAGCAGACCTCAGACACCCAGGGACACTGAAGCTTTCTTT	CASRPQTPRDTEAFF
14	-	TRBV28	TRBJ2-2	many	TGTGCCAGCACCCCCTCGGGGAACACCGGGGAGCTGTTTTTT	CASTPSGNTGELFF
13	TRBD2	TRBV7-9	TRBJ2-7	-	TGTGCCAGCAGCGCCGGGACTACATACGAGCAGTACTTC	CASSAGTTYEQYF
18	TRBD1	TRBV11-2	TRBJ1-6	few	TGTGCCAGCAGCTTATACAGGGGACAGGGTTTCTATAATTCACCCCTCCACTTT	CASSLYRGQGFYNSPLHF
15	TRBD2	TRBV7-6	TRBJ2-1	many	TGTGCCAGCAGCTTAGTTGGGGCTCCGGGAGGGGAGCAGTTCTTC	CASSLVGAPGGEQFF
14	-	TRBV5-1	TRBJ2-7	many	TGCGCCAGCAGCTTTACAGGGTCCTCCTACGAGCAGTACTTC	CASSFTGSSYEQYF
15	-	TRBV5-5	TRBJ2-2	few	TGTGCCAGCAGCTTCGAGTGGGGGAACACCGGGGAGCTGTTTTTT	CASSFEWGNTGELFF
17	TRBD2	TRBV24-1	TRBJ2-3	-	TGTGCCACCAGTGATGACCTTAGCGGGACCGGTCTGGATACGCAGTATTTT	CATSDDLSGTGLDTQYF
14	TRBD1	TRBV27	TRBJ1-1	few	TGTGCCAGCAGTCCGACAGGGCAAAACACTGAAGCTTTCTTT	CASSPTGQNTEAFF
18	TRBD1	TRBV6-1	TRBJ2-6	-	TGTGCCAGCTCTATGACAGGGGGCGCCTACTCTGGGGCCAACGTCCTGACTTTC	CASSMTGGAYSGANVLTF
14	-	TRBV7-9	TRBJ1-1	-	TGTGCCAGCACCCTAGGGCCTCGGGGCACTGAAGCTTTCTTT	CASTLGPRGTEAFF
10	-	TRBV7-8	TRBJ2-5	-	TGTGCCAGCAGCTTAGAGAGAGTAGCCTTC	CASSLERVAF
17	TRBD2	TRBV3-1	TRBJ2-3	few	TGTGCCAGCAGCCAACTCGTACTAGCGGATAACACAGATACGCAGTATTTT	CASSQLVLADNTDTQYF
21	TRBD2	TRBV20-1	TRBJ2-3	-	TGCAGTGCTAGAGATTGGGTCGCGGGACTAGCGGGATTTCAGAGGGGGGATACGCAGTATTTT	CSARDWVAGLAGFQRGDTQYF
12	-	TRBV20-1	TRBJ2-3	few	TGCAGTGCTAGAGATCTGGGGAATACGCAGTATTTT	CSARDLGNTQYF
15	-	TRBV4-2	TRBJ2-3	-	TGTGCCAGCAGCCAATCTGGGGGCCGCTCAGATACGCAGTATTTT	CASSQSGGRSDTQYF
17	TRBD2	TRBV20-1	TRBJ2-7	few	TGCAGTGCTACCTCCTCAAGGCTAGCGGGTGGTCTTTACGAGCAGTACTTC	CSATSSRLAGGLYEQYF
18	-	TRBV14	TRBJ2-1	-	TGTGCCAGCAGCCAAGATTACCCTCCTCTGGCAGTCGACAATGAGCAGTTCTTC	CASSQDYPPLAVDNEQFF
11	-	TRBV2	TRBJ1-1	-	TGTGCCAGCAGGGACAATTCGGGAGCTTTCTTT	CASRDNSGAFF
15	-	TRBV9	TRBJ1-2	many	TGTGCCAGCAGCGTATTGGAGGGGCGAAACTATGGCTACACCTTC	CASSVLEGRNYGYTF
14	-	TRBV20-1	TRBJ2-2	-	TGCAGTGCGCTCCAGGACTCTGGCACCGGGGAGCTGTTTTTT	CSALQDSGTGELFF
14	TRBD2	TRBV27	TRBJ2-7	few	TGTGCCAGCAGTTTGATCGGGAGGGTGGACGAGCAGTACTTC	CASSLIGRVDEQYF
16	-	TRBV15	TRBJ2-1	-	TGTGCCACCAGCAACCCAACCGAGTGGGCTGGGAATGAGCAGTTCTTC	CATSNPTEWAGNEQFF
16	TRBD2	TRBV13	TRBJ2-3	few	TGTGCCAGCAGCACTCAACTAGCGGGTGGCACAGATACGCAGTATTTT	CASSTQLAGGTDTQYF
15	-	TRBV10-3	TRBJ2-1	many	TGTGCCATCAGCCCGGCGACTAACCTCTACAATGAGCAGTTCTTC	CAISPATNLYNEQFF
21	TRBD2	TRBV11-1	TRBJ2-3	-	TGTGCCAGCAGCTCGCCCTACGCTAGCGGGAGGGCCAATAGCCTCACAGATACGCAGTATTTT	CASSSPYASGRANSLTDTQYF
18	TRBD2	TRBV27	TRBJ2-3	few	TGTGCCAGCAGTATCGCTCTAGCGGGGGAACCTAGCACAGATACGCAGTATTTT	CASSIALAGEPSTDTQYF